This T cell receptor beta chain was found in a study of blood T cell repertoires in COVID-19. Study overall: From T cells, B-cell-depleted T cells, or PBMCs came the material, which was cDNA or gDNA.

Sequenced by immunoSEQ multiplex PCR; TCRdb stores in-frame clones only, minus some. The repertoire holds 98,000 or so clones, with roughly nine tenths as singletons. Sequenced input: peripheral blood. The receptor was derived from a human donor in a cohort sampled during active COVID-19.

Written as DNA, the CDR3 is TGTGCCTGGAGTCCTTATTTGACAGGTCGGGACTATGGCTACACCTTC. It codes for CAWSPYLTGRDYGYTF. The V call is TRBV30, the J call TRBJ1-2; D possibly corresponds to TRBD1 (6 bases). V gave up 2 bases and J gave up 3 bases, with 19 bases separating them. Germline V lookup: CDR1 GTSNPN, CDR2 SVGIG (reference sequence). The CDR3 runs to 16 residues.